This TCR beta chain stems from a study of T cells in localized non-small cell lung cancer. Produced via immunoSEQ multiplex PCR; TCRdb's table is partial and in-frame only. The sample lists approximately 43,000 clones; about 88% were seen once. General study results and limits: In the blood, greater T cell density corresponded to longer overall survival. Owing to sequencing of a solitary tumor region, heterogeneity cannot be discounted.

On this clone: Its antigen is unknown.

Sequenced here: peripheral blood, sampled before any cancer treatment. The source is a woman aged 18 to 55 with stage III lung adenocarcinoma.

The chain's CDR3 is CATSRPGQGNTGELFF. The CDR3 nucleotides are TGTGCCACCAGCAGACCGGGACAGGGTAATACCGGGGAGCTGTTTTTT. The chain combines TRBV15 with TRBJ2-2; TRBD1 aligns across 9 bases. V dropped 2 bases and J dropped 5; count of bases not matched to a gene: 6. CDR1 and CDR2 (germline): LNHNV, YYDKDF (reference sequence). There are 16 residues in the CDR3.